This T cell receptor beta chain was captured in a study of preoperative IRX-2 immunotherapy in early breast cancer. The method was immunoSEQ multiplex PCR; TCRdb's version includes in-frame clones alone and lacks a portion of them. The sample has tens of thousands of clones; approximately 95% are singletons. The CDR3 is 13 amino acids. Germline CDR1 and CDR2: SGHTA and FQGTGA. V was pared by 1 base and J by 7 bases, with 11 bases between. Described treatment: preoperative locoregional IRX-2 cytokine immunotherapy. Samples came from a phase Ib trial of preoperative locoregional IRX-2 cytokine immunotherapy.

The sequence was obtained from a human donor with breast cancer. Sequences were derived from tumor tissue, sampled after IRX-2 immunotherapy. The V gene is TRBV7-3, the J gene TRBJ2-7; D is uncertain. The CDR3 DNA is TGTGCCAGCAGCTTAAGTGGTGGGCGGGAGCAGTACTTC. This codes for CASSLSGGREQYF.